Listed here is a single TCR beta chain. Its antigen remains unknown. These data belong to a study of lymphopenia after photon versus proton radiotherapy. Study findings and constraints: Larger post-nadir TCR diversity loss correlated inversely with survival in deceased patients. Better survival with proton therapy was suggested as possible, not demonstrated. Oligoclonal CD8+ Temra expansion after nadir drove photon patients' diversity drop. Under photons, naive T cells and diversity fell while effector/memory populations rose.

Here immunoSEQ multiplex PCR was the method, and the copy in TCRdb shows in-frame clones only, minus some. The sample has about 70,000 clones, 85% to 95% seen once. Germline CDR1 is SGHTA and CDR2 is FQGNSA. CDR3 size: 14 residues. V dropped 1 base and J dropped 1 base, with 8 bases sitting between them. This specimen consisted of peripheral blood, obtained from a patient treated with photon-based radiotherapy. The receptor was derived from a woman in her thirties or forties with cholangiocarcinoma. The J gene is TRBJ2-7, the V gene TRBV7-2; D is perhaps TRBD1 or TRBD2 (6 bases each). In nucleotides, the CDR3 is TGTGCCAGCAGCTTAGAGGGGGGTTCCTACGAGCAGTACTTC. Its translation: CASSLEGGSYEQYF.